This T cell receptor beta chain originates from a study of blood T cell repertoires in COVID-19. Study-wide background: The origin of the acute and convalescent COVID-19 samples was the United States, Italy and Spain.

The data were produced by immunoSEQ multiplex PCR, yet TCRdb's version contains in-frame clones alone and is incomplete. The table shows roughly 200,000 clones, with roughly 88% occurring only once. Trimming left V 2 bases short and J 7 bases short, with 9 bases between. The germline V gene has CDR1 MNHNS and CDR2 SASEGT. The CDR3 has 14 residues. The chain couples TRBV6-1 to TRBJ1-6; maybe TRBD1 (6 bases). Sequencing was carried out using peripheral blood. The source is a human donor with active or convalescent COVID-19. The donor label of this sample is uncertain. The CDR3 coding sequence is TGTGCCAGCAGTGAAAAGGGGGAGAATTCACCCCTCCACTTT. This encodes CASSEKGENSPLHF.